Following are 21 T cell receptor beta chains from one sample sequenced in a study of cytomegalovirus exposure and HLA in healthy donors (dated by TCRdb to between 2016 and 2019). Libraries were made using the immunoSEQ multiplex PCR assay. For the multiplex PCR, a mixture combining 60 forward primers for TCR Vbeta segments and 13 reverse primers for TCR Jbeta segments was used. TCRdb retrieved this table from immuneACCESS and kept in-frame rearrangements only. Not all clones are present; in checked studies, unresolved V genes account for under half, and no reason is known for the remainder. This sample holds 200,000 or so clones; about four fifths were observed only once. Roughly 0.097% of the sample comes from the top ten. The sequenced sample consisted of PBMCs. Receptors originate from a boy aged 2-9 years in good health and CMV-seronegative.

J is TRBJ2-3 and V is TRBV5-6; 8 nucleotides align to TRBD2. V lost 0 bases, J lost 6 bases, and 6 bases stayed unmatched. The CDR3 length is 15 residues. Germline CDR1 reads SGHDT; CDR2 reads YYEEEE. CDR3 amino acids: CASSLVLAEGDTQYF. The DNA for the CDR3 is TGTGCCAGCAGCTTGGTACTAGCGGAGGGTGATACGCAGTATTTT.

The chain uses TRBV2 and TRBJ2-7; D is perhaps TRBD1 (6 bases). The CDR3 has 14 amino acids. V was cut by 8 bases and J by 2 bases, with 16 bases left in between. CDR1 is SNHLY and CDR2 is FYNNEI in the germline V gene. For the CDR3, the DNA is TGTGCCAGCCGCGCAGGGGTGAACACCTACGAGCAGTACTTC. It codes for CASRAGVNTYEQYF.

V usage is TRBV4-3 and J usage is TRBJ2-1, with unresolved D. V was clipped by 6 bases and J by 7 bases, with 7 bases between them. This CDR3 has 11 amino acids. CDR1 and CDR2 (germline): LGHNA, YSLEER. This chain's CDR3 is CASSYGNEQFF. The CDR3 coding sequence is TGCGCCAGCAGTTACGGGAATGAGCAGTTCTTC.

V usage is TRBV21-1 and J usage is TRBJ1-6. TRBV21-1 counts as a pseudogene. The CDR3 is 20 amino acids. CDR3 DNA: TGTGCCAGCAGCAAAGCTCCGGGGGCAGGACTAGGCTCCTATAATTCACCCCTCCACTTT. It codes for CASSKAPGAGLGSYNSPLHF.

This clone has a single count. The chain employs TRBV1 and TRBJ2-1; the D call TRBD2 from the table was never checked on the DNA. TRBV1 is labeled a pseudogene. The CDR3 has 13 amino acids. CDR3 residues: CTSSQDSGGGQFF. CDR3 DNA: TGCACCAGCAGCCAAGATTCCGGGGGGGGGCAGTTCTTC.

A remark on this clone: Other DNA sequences in the same sample also yield this CDR3. The chain links TRBV7-2 to TRBJ2-3; no reliable D call. The CDR3 is made up of 13 amino acids. V was trimmed by 1 base and J by 4 bases, leaving 6 bases between them. Germline loops: CDR1 SGHTA, CDR2 FQGNSA. This CDR3 reads CASSLVGADTQYF. The DNA for the CDR3 is TGTGCCAGCAGCTTAGTCGGTGCAGATACGCAGTATTTT.

In this sample, this clone turned up once. The CDR3 here is CASSQAWGGDGYTF. In nucleotides, the CDR3 is TGCGCCAGCAGCCAAGCATGGGGGGGGGACGGCTACACCTTC. The chain has TRBV4-3 and TRBJ1-2; weak D call: TRBD1 (5 bases). V was clipped by 1 base and J by 8 bases, with 14 bases between them. The germline V gene has CDR1 LGHNA and CDR2 YSLEER. This CDR3 has 14 residues.

Here the CDR3 DNA reads TGTGCCAGCAGCCCCCCAGGGTCCTCAAATCAGCCCCAGCATTTT. Protein product: CASSPPGSSNQPQHF. The rearrangement links TRBV7-9 to TRBJ1-5; TRBD1 is a possible D gene (5 bases). CDR3 size: 15 residues. Trimming stripped 5 bases from V and 4 bases from J, with 15 bases between. Germline V lookup: CDR1 SEHNR, CDR2 FQNEAQ (reference sequence).

The chain recombines TRBV19 with TRBJ2-3; 7 bases match TRBD2. This CDR3 has 18 amino acids. The germline V gene encodes CDR1 LNHDA and CDR2 SQIVND (reference sequence). With 4 bases clipped from V and 0 bases from J, the junction kept 13 bases outside the gene matches. CDR3 residues: CASSSPLNRLASTDTQYF. The DNA of the CDR3 is TGTGCCAGTAGTAGCCCTCTCAATCGACTAGCCAGCACAGATACGCAGTATTTT.

This chain uses TRBV7-3 with TRBJ2-3; 10 positions match TRBD1. The CDR3 covers 16 residues. Germline V gene sequence: CDR1 SGHTA, CDR2 FQGTGA. Losses at the gene ends were 1 base for V and 6 bases for J; bases not matched to a gene: 7. The CDR3 DNA reads as TGTGCCAGCAGCTTAAGCGCGGGACAGGGGAGGGATACGCAGTATTTT. This encodes CASSLSAGQGRDTQYF.

The V and J genes are TRBV7-6 and TRBJ2-7; D is possibly TRBD1 (5 bases). Deletions cut 5 bases from V and 4 bases from J, with 12 bases between. Germline V gives CDR1 SGHVS, CDR2 FNYEAQ. The CDR3 has 13 amino acids. The CDR3 DNA is TGTGCCAGCAGCGTACAGGAGAAGTACGAGCAGTACTTC. Translating gives CASSVQEKYEQYF.

V is TRBV7-6 and J is TRBJ2-5; 14 nucleotides line up with TRBD2. Trimming removed 1 base from V and 2 bases from J; junction bases left unmatched: 0. CDR1 is SGHVS, CDR2 FNYEAQ, per germline. The length of the CDR3 is 16 residues. CDR3 in amino acids: CASSLGLAGGQETQYF. CDR3 in DNA: TGTGCCAGCAGCTTAGGACTAGCGGGGGGGCAAGAGACCCAGTACTTC.

J is TRBJ2-1 and V is TRBV4-3, with 9 bases matching TRBD2. V dropped 2 bases and J dropped 5; count of bases not matched to a gene: 10. Germline V gene lookup returns CDR1 LGHNA and CDR2 YSLEER. This CDR3 is 17 amino acids long. The DNA for the CDR3 is TGCGCCAGCAGCCAAAGGATGGGCGGGGGGGACAACAATGAGCAGTTCTTC. This sequence encodes CASSQRMGGGDNNEQFF.

The chain combines TRBV27 with TRBJ2-5; D is unresolved. CDR3 length equals 14 residues. With 0 bases removed from V and 4 bases from J, the gap between germline ends came to 9 bases. Germline values: CDR1 MNHEY, CDR2 SMNVEV (reference sequence). This CDR3 is CASSLSQDRETQYF. CDR3 DNA sequence: TGTGCCAGCAGTTTATCCCAGGATAGAGAGACCCAGTACTTC.

The gene calls are TRBV10-3 and TRBJ1-5; TRBD1 agrees at 7 bases. The germline V gene has CDR1 ENHRY and CDR2 SYGVKD. The V segment lost 6 bases and the J segment 0 bases; nucleotides outside the gene matches: 8. This CDR3 is built from 16 residues. This CDR3 reads CAIRDRLDGSNQPQHF. The CDR3 nucleotides read TGTGCCATCAGGGACAGGCTGGATGGTAGCAATCAGCCCCAGCATTTT.

The gene calls are TRBV29-1 and TRBJ2-2; 7 positions match TRBD2. The CDR3 totals 15 residues. CDR1 is SQVTM and CDR2 is ANQGSEA in the germline V gene. V trimming: 4 bases; J trimming: 3 bases; junction bases outside the gene matches: 8. Here the CDR3 reads CSVAYLAGDTGELFF. The CDR3 DNA reads TGCAGCGTTGCCTACCTGGCGGGAGACACCGGGGAGCTGTTTTTT.

The chain has TRBV27 and TRBJ2-7; possible D gene TRBD2, 5 bases. Germline V gene sequence: CDR1 MNHEY, CDR2 SMNVEV (reference sequence). This CDR3 comprises 14 residues. Trimming stripped 4 bases from V and 7 bases from J, with 17 bases between. The CDR3 nucleotides are TGTGCCAGCAGTTCCCTGGACGGGATAGGTGAGCAGTACTTC. This codes for CASSSLDGIGEQYF.

The count of this clone is one. The V gene is TRBV4-2, the J gene TRBJ2-1, with 8 bases lining up with TRBD2. This CDR3 spans 17 amino acids. The V gene's germline CDR1 is LGHNA and CDR2 YNFKEQ. V dropped 1 base and J dropped 5; count of bases not matched to a gene: 10. CDR3 nucleotide sequence: TGTGCCAGCAGCCAAGGTTCACCGGGACTAGAAAACAATGAGCAGTTCTTC. Translating it yields CASSQGSPGLENNEQFF.

In its sample, this clone was seen a few times. V is TRBV2 and J is TRBJ1-2; maybe TRBD1 (5 bases). Germline CDR1 is SNHLY and CDR2 is FYNNEI. V was pared by 7 bases and J by 6 bases, with 15 bases between. The CDR3 has 13 residues. In DNA form, the CDR3 reads TGTGCCAGCACCTTGGGGCCTACTAATGGCTACACCTTC. It specifies CASTLGPTNGYTF.

This sequence joins TRBV30 and TRBJ2-5; 7 positions agree with TRBD1. V was pared by 5 bases and J by 2 bases, with 5 bases of the junction left unmatched. Germline values: CDR1 GTSNPN, CDR2 SVGIG (reference sequence). CDR3 size: 13 residues. The CDR3 region is CAWGDRAQETQYF. CDR3 bases: TGTGCCTGGGGGGACAGAGCGCAAGAGACCCAGTACTTC.

This chain connects TRBV5-1 to TRBJ2-5; 9 bases are shared with TRBD1. Germline CDR1 SGHRS, CDR2 YFSETQ. V lost 0 bases, J lost 3 bases, and 3 bases stayed unmatched. CDR3 size: 15 residues. CDR3 sequence reads: CASSLVGTGKETQYF. In DNA, the CDR3 is TGCGCCAGCAGCTTGGTAGGGACAGGGAAAGAGACCCAGTACTTC. The full variable domain, completed using reference TRBV5-1 and TRBJ2-5, is KAGVTQTPRYLIKTRGQQVTLSCSPISGHRSVSWYQQTPGQGLQFLFEYFSETQRNKGNFPGRFSGRQFSNSRSEMNVSTLELGDSALYLCASSLVGTGKETQYFGPGTRLLVL.